The T cell receptor (beta chain) described here comes from a study of blood T cell repertoires in COVID-19. Background on the study: Acute-phase and convalescent COVID-19 samples originated in the United States, Italy and Spain. T cells, B-cell-depleted T cells, or PBMCs provided the cDNA or gDNA that served as material.

Original handling: Amplifying reference gene primers gave estimates of nucleated cell counts. Using immunoSEQ multiplex PCR, the repertoire was profiled, and TCRdb retains in-frame clones only, with some absent. For V, J and clone size, that table is used; D and trimming come from the DNA. There are roughly 250,000 clones in the sample; 75% to 90% occur only once, and about 3.3% lies in the top ten. From germline, CDR1 is SEHNR and CDR2 FQNEAQ (reference sequence). The CDR3 loop spans 14 amino acids. As to this clone: One end of the junction is discordant with germline, which a read error may explain.

The chain recombines TRBV7-9 with TRBJ2-1, with 10 bases aligning to TRBD2. The sample consisted of PBMCs or T cells enriched from blood (not recorded which). The receptor comes from a woman in her thirties or forties with acute COVID-19. The CDR3, as DNA: TGTGCAAGCAAGTCTCTAGCGGGAGTATTTGAGCAGTTCTTC. This encodes CASKSLAGVFEQFF.